The clone carrying this T cell receptor (beta chain) was counted a few times. The V gene end was trimmed by 4 bases and the J gene end by 3 bases; junction bases not matched to a gene: 10. Per the germline V gene, CDR1 is MGHRA and CDR2 is YSYEKL. CDR3 length: 16 residues. The CDR3 regions of TCR beta were amplified from RNA transcripts. TCR CDR3 underwent first-round RT-PCR with the HTBI primer set. TCRdb re-called the multiplex PCR reads with MiXCR, one entry per CDR3 protein. The table lists around 760,000 distinct CDR3 sequences, just over 35% of them singletons, with about a third in the top ten. Each diagnosis was grounded in clinical symptoms, serum thyroxine and TRAb, thyroid ultrasound, and orbital computed tomography. Fresh peripheral blood, 7.5 to 10 ml of it, supplied the PBMCs. This record comes from a study of T cells in Graves' hyperthyroidism and ophthalmopathy.

The V gene is TRBV4-1, the J gene TRBJ2-5; 8 bases agree with TRBD1. The sequence came from a woman in her thirties or forties with Graves' hyperthyroidism. Sequenced input: blood. CDR3 loop: CASSLRTGSLEETQYF. The DNA of the CDR3 is TGCGCCAGCAGCCTTAGGACAGGGAGCTTAGAAGAGACCCAGTACTTC.